These T cell receptor beta chains were read from a single sample in a study of blood T cell repertoires in COVID-19. Measured with immunoSEQ multiplex PCR; TCRdb has only the in-frame clones, and not every one. Of 150,000 to 190,000 clones listed, 75% to 85% were seen once; the top ten hold around 0.62%. Sequenced material: peripheral blood. These receptors were taken from a man in his sixties with acute or convalescent COVID-19. The CDR3 runs from the conserved cysteine through the conserved F or W. Fields, in order: V gene, CDR3 length, clone size, CDR3 protein. A clone size is listed for some rows: how often the clone was seen (once, few, many), or a class if it is expanded.

TRBV11-2	18	-	CASSRSRLGGGPQETQYF
TRBV2	18	-	CASASLDPGQRREDEQFF
TRBV27	14	once	CASSPQTGATEAFF
TRBV9	21	-	CASSVGGGRGAGQGASYEQYF
TRBV28	16	-	CASSSPSERSSYEQYF
TRBV7-9	17	-	CASSLNFQGQAKNEQFF
TRBV5-6	13	-	CASSLTSQNEQFF
TRBV24-1	15	few	CATTGQGGSNTEAFF
TRBV15	16	-	CATSRAGGQVNEKLFF
TRBV5-4	15	once	CATPRWSGGNQPQHF
TRBV5-1	16	-	CASSRGTVPQSEKLFF
TRBV7-3	21	-	CASSSGLGTSGRGWTGDTQYF
TRBV5-6	15	-	CASSLAPGGKETQYF
TRBV7-2	12	-	CASSPVAGELFF
TRBV9	14	-	CASNPAGDTDTQYF
TRBV11-3	16	-	CASSSWTGTNTGELFF
TRBV27	16	-	CASSLRRSSYNSPLHF
TRBV7-9	14	-	CASSLAGTADTQYF
TRBV18	17	-	CASSLQTSGSSYNEQFF
TRBV9	15	-	CASSATPSENQPQHF
TRBV13	17	-	CASSSLSGGRIQETQYF
TRBV10-3	15	-	CAISSQGTGSNEQFF
TRBV24-1	14	-	CATSADGSYNEQFF
TRBV29-1	13	-	CSVAQGAGQPQHF
TRBV23-1	13	-	CASSPSGGVEQYF
TRBV11-2	15	-	CASSRSGGQSYEQYF
TRBV9	15	-	CASSVAPSGGPSQYF
TRBV2	15	-	CASILDTYSNQPQHF
TRBV19	16	-	CASSNRVRMGTDTQYF
TRBV19	15	few	CASSTGLAATDTQYF
TRBV18	14	-	CASSPPGHKNIQYF
TRBV27	16	-	CASKSMGLAGVYEQYF
TRBV9	14	-	CASSVQDYNYGYTF
TRBV30	13	-	CAWERVRSYEQYF
TRBV7-9	16	few	CASSSYQTRNNEKLFF
TRBV19	16	-	CASSVIQGNSGNTIYF
TRBV6-2/TRBV6-3	18	-	CASSTPTSGIKRTDTQYF
TRBV3-1/TRBV3-2	12	-	CASSRPRDGYTF
TRBV28	17	-	CASRGGLAGAGYNEQFF
TRBV12-3/TRBV12-4	13	-	CASTPQDRYEQYF
TRBV4-3	14	-	CASSRKTGANVLTF
TRBV5-1	13	-	CASSLNRDYEQYF
TRBV5-5	17	-	CASSLASGGASYNEQFF
TRBV19	15	few	CASGGEGVGFQPQHF
TRBV18	12	once	CASSPGGYGYTF
TRBV7-9	17	once	CASSRSGTSLKIGELFF
TRBV10-3	14	-	CAISSEPVYNEQFF
TRBV4-2	20	-	CASSQDLMGWGGAGNEKLFF
TRBV27	13	-	CASSFRENYGYTF
TRBV9	15	-	CASSAGQGNTGELFF
TRBV24-1	14	-	CATSASGFYNEQFF
TRBV10-3	14	-	CAISERQGEGGYTF
TRBV27	14	-	CASRSSGNRQTQYF
TRBV6-1	15	-	CASSEGVRSTDTQYF
TRBV5-1	14	-	CASSILGGSYEQYF
TRBV10-3	15	-	CAIRRDRETNTEAFF
TRBV7-9	15	-	CASSPGTRGTDTQYF
TRBV5-6	16	few	CASSWGGPTSTDTQYF